This TCR beta chain was documented in a study of cytomegalovirus exposure and HLA in healthy donors. Study-wide results and caveats: TCR beta sequences numbering around 15,000 were associated with HLA alleles at 0.05 false discovery rate in a later analysis. Prediction of most subjects' HLA-A and HLA-B alleles by TCR beta sequences was reportedly accurate.

The study ran its PCR with 60 Vbeta and 13 Jbeta primers. Using immunoSEQ multiplex PCR, the repertoire was profiled, and TCRdb retains in-frame clones only, with some absent. This table holds more than 150,000 clones, 60% to 80% found once. CDR1 and CDR2 from the germline V gene are LGHNA and YSLEER. This CDR3 is built from 15 residues. J gave up 8 bases and V 0 bases, and 9 bases lay outside the gene matches. The sample holds a few counts of this clone. Its antigen is undetermined. This rearrangement joins TRBV4-3 to TRBJ1-2; 7 bases align to TRBD1. The TCR comes from a woman in her forties in good health and CMV-seropositive. The sample consisted of PBMCs. CDR3 sequence reads: CASSQDPTGLRGYTF. The CDR3 coding sequence is TGCGCCAGCAGCCAAGATCCGACAGGGCTCAGGGGCTACACCTTC.